This T cell receptor (beta chain) was obtained from a study of blood T cells in healthy people across ages. Total RNA, at least 5.5 micrograms per sample, came from PBMCs. Sample-barcoded 5' priming and a J-beta primer mix drove a second PCR of about 6 to 11 cycles. A minimum of 3 million CDR3-containing paired-end reads was obtained for each sample. Using its own MiXCR run on the 5' RACE reads, TCRdb lists one record per CDR3 protein. The sample consists of about 1.4 million distinct CDR3 sequences, approximately 60% of them appearing once. The V and J ends lost 0 bases and 6 bases respectively, with 6 bases between them. Germline V lookup: CDR1 ENHRY, CDR2 SYGVKD. The length of the CDR3 is 13 residues.

Material for sequencing was blood. The receptor was derived from a man aged 18 to 29 in good health. The chain is built from TRBV10-3 and TRBJ1-5; unclear D gene. The CDR3: CAISESIGQPQHF. DNA of the CDR3: TGTGCCATCAGTGAGTCGATAGGTCAGCCCCAGCATTTT.